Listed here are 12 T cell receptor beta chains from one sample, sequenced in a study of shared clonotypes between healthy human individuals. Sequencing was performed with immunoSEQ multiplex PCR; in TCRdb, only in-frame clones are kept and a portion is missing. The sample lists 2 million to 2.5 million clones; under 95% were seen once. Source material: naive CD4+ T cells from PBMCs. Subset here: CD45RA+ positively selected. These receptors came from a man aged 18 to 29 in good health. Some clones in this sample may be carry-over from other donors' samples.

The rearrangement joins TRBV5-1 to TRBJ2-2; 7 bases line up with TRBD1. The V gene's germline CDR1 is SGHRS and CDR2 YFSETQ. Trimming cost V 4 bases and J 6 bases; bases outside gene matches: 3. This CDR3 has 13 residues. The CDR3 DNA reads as TGCGCCAGCAGCAGTGACAGGGCCGGGGAGCTGTTTTTT. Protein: CASSSDRAGELFF.

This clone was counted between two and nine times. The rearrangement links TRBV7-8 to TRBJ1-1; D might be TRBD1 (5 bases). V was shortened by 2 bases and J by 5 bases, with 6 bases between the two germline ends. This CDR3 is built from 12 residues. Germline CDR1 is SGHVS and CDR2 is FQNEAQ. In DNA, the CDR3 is TGTGCCAGCAGCTTACGGGGGACTGAAGCTTTCTTT. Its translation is CASSLRGTEAFF.

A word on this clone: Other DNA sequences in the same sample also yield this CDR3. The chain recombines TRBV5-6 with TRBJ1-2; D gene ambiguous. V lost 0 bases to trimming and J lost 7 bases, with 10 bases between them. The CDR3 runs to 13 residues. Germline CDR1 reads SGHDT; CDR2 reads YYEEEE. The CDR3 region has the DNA TGTGCCAGCAGCTTGGTAGGGAGCGGTGGCTACACCTTC. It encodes CASSLVGSGGYTF.

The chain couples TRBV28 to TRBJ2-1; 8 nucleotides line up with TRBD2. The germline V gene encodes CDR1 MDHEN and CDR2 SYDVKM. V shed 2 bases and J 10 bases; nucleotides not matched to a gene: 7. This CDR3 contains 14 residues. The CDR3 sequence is CASSLGGRFGEQFF. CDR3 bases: TGTGCCAGCAGTTTAGGCGGGAGGTTCGGGGAGCAGTTCTTC.

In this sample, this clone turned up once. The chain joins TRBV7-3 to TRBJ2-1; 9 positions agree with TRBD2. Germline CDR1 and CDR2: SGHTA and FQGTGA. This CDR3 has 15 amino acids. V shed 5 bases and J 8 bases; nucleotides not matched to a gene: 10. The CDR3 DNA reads TGTGCCAGCAGCCCACTGGGACTAGCTGACGATGAGCAGTTCTTC. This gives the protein CASSPLGLADDEQFF. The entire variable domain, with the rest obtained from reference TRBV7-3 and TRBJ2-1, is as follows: GAGVSQTPSNKVTEKGKYVELRCDPISGHTALYWYRQSLGQGPEFLIYFQGTGAADDSGLPNDRFFAVRPEGSVSTLKIQRTERGDSAVYLCASSPLGLADDEQFFGPGTRLTVL.

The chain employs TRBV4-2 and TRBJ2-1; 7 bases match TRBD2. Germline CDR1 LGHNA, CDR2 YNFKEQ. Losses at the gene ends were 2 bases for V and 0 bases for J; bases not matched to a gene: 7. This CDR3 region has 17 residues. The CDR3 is CASSQNTREFSYNEQFF. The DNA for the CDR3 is TGTGCCAGCAGCCAAAATACGCGGGAGTTCTCCTACAATGAGCAGTTCTTC.

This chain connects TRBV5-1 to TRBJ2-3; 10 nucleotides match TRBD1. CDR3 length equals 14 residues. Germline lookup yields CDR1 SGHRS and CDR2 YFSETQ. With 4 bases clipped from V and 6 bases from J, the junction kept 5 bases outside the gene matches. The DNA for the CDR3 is TGCGCCAGCAGCCTGGGACAGGGGATGGATACGCAGTATTTT. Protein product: CASSLGQGMDTQYF.

CDR3 sequence: CASSFLTGKVSANTEAFF. CDR3 nucleotides: TGCGCCAGCAGCTTTTTGACAGGGAAGGTGTCCGCGAACACTGAAGCTTTCTTT. The chain employs TRBV5-1 and TRBJ1-1; 7 bases match TRBD1. The junction had 14 bases not matched to a gene; V was cut back by 2 bases and J by 1 base. This CDR3 is built from 18 residues. Germline V CDR1 and CDR2: SGHRS, YFSETQ. The whole variable domain, remainder taken from reference TRBV5-1 and TRBJ1-1, is KAGVTQTPRYLIKTRGQQVTLSCSPISGHRSVSWYQQTPGQGLQFLFEYFSETQRNKGNFPGRFSGRQFSNSRSEMNVSTLELGDSALYLCASSFLTGKVSANTEAFFGQGTRLTVV.

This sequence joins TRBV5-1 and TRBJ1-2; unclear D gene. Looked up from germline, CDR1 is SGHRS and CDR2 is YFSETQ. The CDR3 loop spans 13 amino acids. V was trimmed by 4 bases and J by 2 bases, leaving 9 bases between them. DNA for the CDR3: TGCGCCAGCAGCCCGGGAGAGAACTATGGCTACACCTTC. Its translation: CASSPGENYGYTF.

CDR3 sequence: CASSLRSQGRNTIYF. CDR3 bases: TGTGCCAGCAGTTTACGGTCGCAGGGTCGGAACACCATATATTTT. This chain joins TRBV28 and TRBJ1-3, with D possibly matching TRBD1 (5 bases). The CDR3 has 15 residues. V lost 2 bases to trimming and J lost 7 bases, with 15 bases between them. The germline CDR1 and CDR2 sequences are MDHEN and SYDVKM. The full variable domain, in which reference TRBV28 and TRBJ1-3 provide the parts outside the CDR3, is DVKVTQSSRYLVKRTGEKVFLECVQDMDHENMFWYRQDPGLGLRLIYFSYDVKMKEKGDIPEGYSVSREKKERFSLILESASTNQTSMYLCASSLRSQGRNTIYFGEGSWLTVV.

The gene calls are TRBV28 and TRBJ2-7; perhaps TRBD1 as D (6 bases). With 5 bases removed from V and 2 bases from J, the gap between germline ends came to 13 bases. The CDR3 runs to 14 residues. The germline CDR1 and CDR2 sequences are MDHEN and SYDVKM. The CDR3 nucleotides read TGTGCCAGCAGTCTCGACAGGTTAGCCTACGAGCAGTACTTC. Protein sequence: CASSLDRLAYEQYF.

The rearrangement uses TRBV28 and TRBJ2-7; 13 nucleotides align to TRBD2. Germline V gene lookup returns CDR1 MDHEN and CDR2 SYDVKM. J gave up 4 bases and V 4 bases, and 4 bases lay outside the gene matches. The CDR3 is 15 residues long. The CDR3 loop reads CASSSRTSGSYEQYF. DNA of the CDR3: TGTGCCAGCAGTTCCCGGACTAGCGGGAGTTACGAGCAGTACTTC.